This T cell receptor (beta chain) is from a study of blood T cell repertoires in COVID-19. For the study at large: T cells, B-cell-depleted T cells, or PBMCs supplied cDNA or gDNA.

In the source study's methods: Counts of nucleated cells, estimated from reference gene primer amplification, were obtained. TCRdb's copy holds only in-frame clones and misses some; the assay was immunoSEQ multiplex PCR. V, J and clone size were drawn from that table, and D and trimming were deduced from the DNA. The table includes over 100,000 clones, roughly 85% detected once. In its sample, this clone was seen once. V was trimmed by 2 bases and J by 7 bases, leaving 12 bases between them. The CDR3 totals 12 residues. Germline CDR1 and CDR2: GTSNPN and SVGIG (reference sequence). The TCR was taken from a woman aged 55 to 70 with acute or convalescent COVID-19. Input material: peripheral blood. The chain employs TRBV30 and TRBJ2-7, with unresolved D. This CDR3 is CAWSSPPEEQYF. The CDR3 DNA sequence: TGTGCCTGGAGTTCCCCCCCGGAGGAGCAGTACTTC.